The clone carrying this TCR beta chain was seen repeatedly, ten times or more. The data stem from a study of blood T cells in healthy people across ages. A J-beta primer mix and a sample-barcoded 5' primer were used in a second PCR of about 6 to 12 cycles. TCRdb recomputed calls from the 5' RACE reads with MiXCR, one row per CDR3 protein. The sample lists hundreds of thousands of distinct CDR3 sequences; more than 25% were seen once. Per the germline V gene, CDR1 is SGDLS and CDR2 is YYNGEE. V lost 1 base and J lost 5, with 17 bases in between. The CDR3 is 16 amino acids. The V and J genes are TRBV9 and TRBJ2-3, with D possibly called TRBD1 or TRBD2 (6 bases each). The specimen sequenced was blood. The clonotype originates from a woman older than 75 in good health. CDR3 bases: TGTGCCAGCAGCGTAAAGGAGGGGGGATTAGGAGATACGCAGTATTTT. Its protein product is CASSVKEGGLGDTQYF.